The present entry profiles one TCR beta chain with its context. The data were obtained in a study of blood T cells in healthy people across ages. Germline values: CDR1 SGHAT, CDR2 FQNNGV. The CDR3 runs to 16 residues. V lost 5 bases and J 2 bases, leaving 17 bases between the germline ends. A second roughly 6 to 12 cycle PCR used barcoded and J-beta primers. TCRdb processed the 5' RACE reads anew with MiXCR; each CDR3 protein has one entry. The sample carries about a million distinct CDR3 sequences, roughly 51% recorded once. It was around 10 milliliters of peripheral blood that were drawn from each donor.

The source of this sequence is a woman aged 55-69 years in good health. The V call is TRBV11-2, the J call TRBJ2-3; D is possibly TRBD2 (6 bases). Sequencing was carried out using blood. The CDR3 region is CASSPGTPTPTDTQYF. The DNA for the CDR3 is TGTGCCAGCAGCCCTGGGACTCCAACCCCCACAGATACGCAGTATTTT.